This T cell receptor beta chain was identified during a study of CD8 T cells in Susac syndrome. RNA, at about 0.45 to 1 ug, was reverse transcribed with random hexamers. It was immunoSEQ multiplex PCR that amplified TCR beta CDR3 across 54 Vbeta and 13 Jbeta. Via MiXCR, TCRdb re-called the immunoSEQ multiplex PCR reads, giving one row per CDR3 protein. The data show about 49,000 distinct CDR3 sequences, with roughly 93% seen just once and less than 0.65% held by the top ten. Sequencing of TCR beta, carried out with a high-throughput approach, was applied to CD8+ and CD4+ T cells from the blood. It was negative isolation that provided the CD8+ and CD4+ T cells, whereas TEMRA cells were enriched by FACS. Trimming cost V 3 bases and J 1 base, with 10 bases left between them. This CDR3 is 15 amino acids long.

This TCR came from a human donor in good health. The source material was CD8+ T cells from PBMCs. The chain couples TRBV12-3 or TRBV12-4 to TRBJ2-1; D is uncertain. CDR3 DNA: TGTGCCAGCAGTTTCGGGCAGGCGTCCTACAATGAGCAGTTCTTC. This encodes CASSFGQASYNEQFF.